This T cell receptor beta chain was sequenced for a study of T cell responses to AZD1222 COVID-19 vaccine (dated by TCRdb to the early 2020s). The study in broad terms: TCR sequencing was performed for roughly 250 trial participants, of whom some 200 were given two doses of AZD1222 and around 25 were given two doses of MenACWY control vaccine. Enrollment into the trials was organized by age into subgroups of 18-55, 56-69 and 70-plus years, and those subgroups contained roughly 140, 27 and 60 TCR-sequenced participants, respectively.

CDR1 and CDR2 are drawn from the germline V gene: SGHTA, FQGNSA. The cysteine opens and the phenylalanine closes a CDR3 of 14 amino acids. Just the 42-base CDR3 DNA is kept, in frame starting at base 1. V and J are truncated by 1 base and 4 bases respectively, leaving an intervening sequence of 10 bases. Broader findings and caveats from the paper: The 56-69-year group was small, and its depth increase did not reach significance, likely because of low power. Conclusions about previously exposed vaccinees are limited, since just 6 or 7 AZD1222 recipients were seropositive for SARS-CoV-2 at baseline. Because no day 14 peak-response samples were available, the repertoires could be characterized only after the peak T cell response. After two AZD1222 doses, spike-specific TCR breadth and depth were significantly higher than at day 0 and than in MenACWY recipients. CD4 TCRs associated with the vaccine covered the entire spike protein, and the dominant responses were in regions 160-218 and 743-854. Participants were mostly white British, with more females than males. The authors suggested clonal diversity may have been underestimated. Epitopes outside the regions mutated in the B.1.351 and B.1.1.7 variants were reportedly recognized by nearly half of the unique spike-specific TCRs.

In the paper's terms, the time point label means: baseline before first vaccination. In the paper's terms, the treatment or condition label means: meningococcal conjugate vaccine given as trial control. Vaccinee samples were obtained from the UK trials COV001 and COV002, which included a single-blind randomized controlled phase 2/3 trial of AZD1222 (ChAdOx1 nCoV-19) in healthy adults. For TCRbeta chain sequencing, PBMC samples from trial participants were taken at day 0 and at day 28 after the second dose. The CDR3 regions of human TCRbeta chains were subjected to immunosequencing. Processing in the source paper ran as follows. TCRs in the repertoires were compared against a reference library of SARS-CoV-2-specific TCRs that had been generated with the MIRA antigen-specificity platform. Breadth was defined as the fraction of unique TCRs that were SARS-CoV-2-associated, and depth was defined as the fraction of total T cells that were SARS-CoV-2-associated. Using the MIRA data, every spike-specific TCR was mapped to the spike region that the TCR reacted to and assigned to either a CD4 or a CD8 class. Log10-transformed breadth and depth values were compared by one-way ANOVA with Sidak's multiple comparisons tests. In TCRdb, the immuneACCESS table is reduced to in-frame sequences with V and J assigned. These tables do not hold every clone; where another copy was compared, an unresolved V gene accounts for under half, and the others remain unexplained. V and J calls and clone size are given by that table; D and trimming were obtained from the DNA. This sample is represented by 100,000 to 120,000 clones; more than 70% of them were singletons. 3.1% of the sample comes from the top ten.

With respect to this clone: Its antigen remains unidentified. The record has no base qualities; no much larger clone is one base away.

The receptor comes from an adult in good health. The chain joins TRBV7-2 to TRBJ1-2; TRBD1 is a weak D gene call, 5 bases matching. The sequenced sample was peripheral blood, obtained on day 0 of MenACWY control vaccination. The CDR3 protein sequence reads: CASSLDVRAYGYTF. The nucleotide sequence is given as TGTGCCAGCAGCTTAGACGTCAGGGCCTATGGCTACACCTTC.